This T cell receptor (beta chain) was documented in a study of T-cell reconstitution after alpha-beta-depleted transplantation in children. This clonotype was seen ten or more times. Preparing the TCRbeta library involved the use of unique molecular identifiers. TCRdb re-called the PCR reads with MiXCR, one entry per CDR3 protein. The sample includes approximately 240,000 distinct CDR3 sequences, 9.7% of them seen just once. Trimming cost V 2 bases and J 1 base, with 10 bases left between them. The germline CDR1 and CDR2 sequences are KGHDR and SFDVKD. The CDR3 consists of 15 residues. The chain couples TRBV24-1 to TRBJ2-5; D unresolved. Sequences were derived from PBMCs from the stem cell graft donor, sampled from the stem cell graft. The source of this sequence is a human donor who donated a stem cell graft to a child with SCID. The CDR3 sequence is CATSDSTRFQETQYF. In DNA form, the CDR3 reads TGTGCCACCAGTGATTCAACACGTTTCCAAGAGACCCAGTACTTC.